The 30 T cell receptor beta chains listed next were all sequenced from one sample in a study of CD8+ T cells in alopecia areata. Extraction and reverse transcription of RNA yielded cDNA as the sequencing template. Using immunoSEQ multiplex PCR, the repertoire was profiled, and TCRdb retains in-frame clones only, with some absent. This table has about 120,000 clones, 35% to 45% appearing once. Sequencing was done on a sample of CD4+ T cells sorted from blood. The source of these receptors is a human donor with alopecia areata.

The CDR3 protein is CASSIKGDTEAFF. In nucleotides, the CDR3 is TGTGCCAGTAGTATAAAAGGGGACACTGAAGCTTTCTTT. The chain combines TRBV19 with TRBJ1-1, with a possible D match to TRBD1 (5 bases). Trimming stripped 2 bases from V and 3 bases from J, with 7 bases between. CDR3 length: 13 amino acids. Per germline, CDR1 LNHDA and CDR2 SQIVND (reference sequence).

The chain recombines TRBV30 with TRBJ2-1; TRBD2 agrees at 12 bases. V trimming: 2 bases; J trimming: 6 bases; junction bases outside the gene matches: 5. From germline, CDR1 is GTSNPN and CDR2 SVGIG (reference sequence). The CDR3 has 15 residues. CDR3 bases: TGTGCCTGGAGTACCGGACTAGCGGGAACCAATGAGCAGTTCTTC. Translation: CAWSTGLAGTNEQFF.

The chain has TRBV2 and TRBJ1-2, with 8 nucleotides matching TRBD1. The CDR3 covers 14 residues. Germline V CDR1 and CDR2: SNHLY, FYNNEI. V dropped 6 bases and J dropped 2; count of bases not matched to a gene: 5. The CDR3, as DNA: TGTGCCAGCAGGACCCGGACAGGGAACTATGGCTACACCTTC. Translated: CASRTRTGNYGYTF.

The chain joins TRBV5-6 to TRBJ2-2; D perhaps matches TRBD1 (5 bases). The CDR3 is made up of 16 amino acids. Per the germline V gene, CDR1 is SGHDT and CDR2 is YYEEEE. V was clipped by 4 bases and J by 4 bases, with 17 bases between them. CDR3 DNA sequence: TGTGCCAGCAGCACCCCTACAGGAGTACTCACCGGGGAGCTGTTTTTT. It encodes CASSTPTGVLTGELFF.

Only a few counts were recorded for this clone. CDR3 in amino acids: CSVENKHNEQFF. The CDR3 region has the DNA TGCAGCGTTGAAAACAAACACAATGAGCAGTTCTTC. The J gene is TRBJ2-1, the V gene TRBV29-1; unclear D gene. V was pared by 2 bases and J by 5 bases, with 7 bases between. Germline lookup yields CDR1 SQVTM and CDR2 ANQGSEA. There are 12 residues in the CDR3.

The chain joins TRBV29-1 to TRBJ2-7; D tentatively reads TRBD1 or TRBD2 (5 bases each). CDR3 length equals 13 residues. Trimming pared 4 bases from V and 5 bases from J, leaving 15 bases between. Germline CDR1 and CDR2: SQVTM and ANQGSEA. The CDR3 DNA reads as TGCAGCGTTGGAGGCGGGCAGGGCAACGAGCAGTACTTC. Translating gives CSVGGGQGNEQYF.

For this clone: The sample carries other DNA sequences with the same CDR3. The CDR3 region has the DNA TGCAGCGTCGGAACAGGGAGCTCCTACGAGCAGTACTTC. It yields the protein CSVGTGSSYEQYF. This chain uses TRBV29-1 with TRBJ2-7; a possible D gene is TRBD1 (6 bases). The CDR3 extends over 13 amino acids. Trimming stripped 6 bases from V and 0 bases from J, with 12 bases between. The V gene's germline CDR1 is SQVTM and CDR2 ANQGSEA.

The table lists this clone with a count of one. The rearrangement links TRBV6-6 to TRBJ1-1; no clear D. V was pared by 2 bases and J by 1 base, with 5 bases between. Germline-derived CDR1 and CDR2 are MNHNY and SVGAGI (reference sequence). CDR3 length equals 13 residues. In nucleotides, the CDR3 is TGTGCCAGCAGTTACGCAAGGAACACTGAAGCTTTCTTT. Its translation: CASSYARNTEAFF.

This clone was seen only a few times. The chain recombines TRBV4-2 with TRBJ2-5, with a possible D match to TRBD2 (6 bases). Near its end, the DNA agrees better with TRBJ2-7, so the J call may be wrong. The CDR3 length is 17 residues. From germline, CDR1 is LGHNA and CDR2 YNFKEQ. The CDR3: CASSQDRGGGGTAEQYF. The CDR3 DNA is TGTGCCAGCAGCCAAGATAGGGGCGGAGGCGGGACGGCCGAGCAGTACTTC.

This clone occurred a few times. The chain carries TRBV30 and TRBJ2-7, with a weak D call TRBD1 (6 bases). Trimming took 7 bases from V and 4 from J, leaving 14 bases between them. The germline V gene has CDR1 GTSNPN and CDR2 SVGIG (reference sequence). This CDR3 region has 12 residues. The CDR3 DNA reads as TGTGCCTCCTCGACAGGATCTTACGAGCAGTACTTC. This gives the protein CASSTGSYEQYF.

This clone appeared a few times. V gene TRBV30 combines with J gene TRBJ1-1; perhaps TRBD1 as D (5 bases). The germline gives CDR1 GTSNPN, CDR2 SVGIG (reference sequence). The CDR3 spans 12 residues. Deletions cut 4 bases from V and 4 bases from J, with 10 bases between. The CDR3 DNA reads as TGTGCCTGGAAACAGGACGCCACTGAAGCTTTCTTT. It is translated as CAWKQDATEAFF.

The genes are TRBV4-3 and TRBJ2-7; D perhaps matches TRBD1 (6 bases). The CDR3 length is 16 residues. Trimming pared 1 base from V and 2 bases from J, leaving 15 bases between. Germline V gene sequence: CDR1 LGHNA, CDR2 YSLEER. The CDR3 sequence: CASSQALTGPPYEQYF. In DNA form, the CDR3 reads TGCGCCAGCAGCCAAGCTCTGACAGGACCACCCTACGAGCAGTACTTC.

The genes are TRBV6-5 and TRBJ2-5; D is undetermined. This CDR3 is 13 amino acids long. The germline V gene has CDR1 MNHEY and CDR2 SVGAGI. The germline V and J ends were trimmed by 10 bases and 1 base, with 13 bases remaining between them. CDR3 residues: CATHTDSQETQYF. The DNA of the CDR3 is TGTGCCACCCATACCGATTCCCAAGAGACCCAGTACTTC.

V usage is TRBV7-2 and J usage is TRBJ1-1; no firm D call. Trimming cost V 1 base and J 2 bases, with 8 bases left between them. The CDR3 length is 14 residues. The germline gives CDR1 SGHTA, CDR2 FQGNSA. Here the CDR3 DNA reads TGTGCCAGCAGCTTAGGCGGGTTTAACACTGAAGCTTTCTTT. Its protein is CASSLGGFNTEAFF.

The chain employs TRBV5-1 and TRBJ1-2, with D perhaps matching TRBD1 (6 bases). The length of the CDR3 is 13 residues. Trimming stripped 3 bases from V and 4 bases from J, with 10 bases between. Germline assignment: CDR1 SGHRS and CDR2 YFSETQ. CDR3 DNA: TGCGCCAGCAGCTCTGGGACAATCTATGGCTACACCTTC. Translation gives CASSSGTIYGYTF.

This chain joins TRBV29-1 and TRBJ2-1; tentatively, D is TRBD2 (6 bases). The germline V gene has CDR1 SQVTM and CDR2 ANQGSEA. This CDR3 comprises 14 residues. V was cut by 7 bases and J by 3 bases, with 16 bases left in between. CDR3 coding DNA: TGCAGCGCGACCCCGACGGACTACTACAATGAGCAGTTCTTC. Its translation: CSATPTDYYNEQFF.

The J gene is TRBJ2-3, the V gene TRBV4-1; tentative D call: TRBD2 (6 bases). Germline CDR1 MGHRA, CDR2 YSYEKL. Trimming pared 3 bases from V and 4 bases from J, leaving 17 bases between. The CDR3 loop spans 16 amino acids. CDR3 coding DNA: TGCGCCAGCAGCCACGGGCGGGGAGATTGGTCAGATACGCAGTATTTT. Protein product: CASSHGRGDWSDTQYF.

This clone qualifies as medium-sized. The chain recombines TRBV9 with TRBJ1-1; D remains unclear. Germline values: CDR1 SGDLS, CDR2 YYNGEE. The CDR3 is 14 residues long. V dropped 0 bases and J dropped 4 bases, with 10 bases sitting between them. CDR3: CASSVVPEPTEAFF. CDR3 bases: TGTGCCAGCAGCGTAGTACCAGAGCCCACTGAAGCTTTCTTT.

In this sample, this clone is medium-sized. V is TRBV14 and J is TRBJ2-7; TRBD2 aligns across 9 bases. Germline V gives CDR1 SGHDN, CDR2 FVKESK. V shed 4 bases, J shed 7 bases, and the junction held 11 bases outside the gene matches. The CDR3 runs 15 residues. The CDR3 DNA reads as TGTGCCAGCAGCCGAGACCTAGCGGGGAGAAGGGAGCAGTACTTC. Its protein is CASSRDLAGRREQYF.

The V gene is TRBV4-1, the J gene TRBJ2-7; 10 nucleotides line up with TRBD2. V lost 4 bases, J lost 2 bases, and 5 bases stayed unmatched. Germline lookup yields CDR1 MGHRA and CDR2 YSYEKL. This CDR3 has 15 residues. The CDR3 bases are TGCGCCAGCAGCCGAGGACTAGCGGATACCTACGAGCAGTACTTC. Translated: CASSRGLADTYEQYF.

This clone was observed a handful of times. The V gene is TRBV25-1, the J gene TRBJ1-1; TRBD1 is a possible D gene (6 bases). Germline lookup yields CDR1 MGHDK and CDR2 SYGVNS. This CDR3 region has 15 residues. V lost 4 bases, J lost 2 bases, and 14 bases lay in between. The CDR3 is CASSAHTGFNTEAFF. The CDR3 coding sequence is TGTGCCAGCAGTGCTCATACAGGGTTCAACACTGAAGCTTTCTTT.

V and J are TRBV4-3 and TRBJ2-7; maybe TRBD2 (6 bases). Germline CDR1 and CDR2: LGHNA and YSLEER. With 5 bases removed from V and 3 bases from J, the gap between germline ends came to 8 bases. CDR3 size: 12 residues. The CDR3 sequence: CASSRGGYEQYF. The CDR3 DNA reads as TGCGCCAGCAGCAGGGGAGGCTACGAGCAGTACTTC.

This clone has a handful of counts. The chain joins TRBV6-5 to TRBJ2-7, with 8 bases lining up with TRBD2. V dropped 6 bases and J dropped 3; count of bases not matched to a gene: 7. This CDR3 region has 14 residues. Germline V gene data show CDR1 as MNHEY and CDR2 as SVGAGI. CDR3 in amino acids: CASRFAGGLYEQYF. DNA of the CDR3: TGTGCCAGCAGATTCGCGGGGGGCCTCTACGAGCAGTACTTC.

The V and J genes are TRBV29-1 and TRBJ1-1, with unresolved D. The germline V gene has CDR1 SQVTM and CDR2 ANQGSEA. V was cut by 6 bases and J by 0 bases, with 14 bases left in between. This CDR3 has 14 residues. The CDR3 DNA is TGCAGCGTCCAACTGACGGTTGTGAACACTGAAGCTTTCTTT. The encoded protein is CSVQLTVVNTEAFF. Full variable domain (missing parts from reference TRBV29-1 and TRBJ1-1): SAVISQKPSRDICQRGTSLTIQCQVDSQVTMMFWYRQQPGQSLTLIATANQGSEATYESGFVIDKFPISRPNLTFSTLTVSNMSPEDSSIYLCSVQLTVVNTEAFFGQGTRLTVV.

This clone was seen a few times. V is TRBV7-2 and J is TRBJ2-3; 9 bases agree with TRBD1. Germline CDR1 is SGHTA and CDR2 is FQGNSA. The CDR3 has 15 residues. V was pared by 3 bases and J by 6 bases, with 7 bases of the junction left unmatched. The DNA for the CDR3 is TGTGCCAGCAGCTTGGCGGGGACAGGGCTTGATACGCAGTATTTT. It is translated as CASSLAGTGLDTQYF.

J is TRBJ2-1 and V is TRBV7-8; a possible D gene is TRBD1 (5 bases). Trimming shortened V by 0 bases and J by 2 bases, and 11 bases separated the two germline ends. CDR3 length: 16 amino acids. Germline assignment: CDR1 SGHVS and CDR2 FQNEAQ. The CDR3 is CASSLAPLGAYNEQFF. DNA of the CDR3: TGTGCCAGCAGCTTAGCCCCGCTAGGGGCCTACAATGAGCAGTTCTTC. Complete variable domain (other parts from reference TRBV7-8 and TRBJ2-1): GAGVSQSPRYKVAKRGQDVALRCDPISGHVSLFWYQQALGQGPEFLTYFQNEAQLDKSGLPSDRFFAERPEGSVSTLKIQRTQQEDSAVYLCASSLAPLGAYNEQFFGPGTRLTVL.

V gene TRBV7-9 combines with J gene TRBJ2-5; D ambiguous. V was pared by 5 bases and J by 5 bases, with 18 bases between. Germline values: CDR1 SEHNR, CDR2 FQNEAQ (reference sequence). The CDR3 runs 15 residues. The CDR3 loop reads CASSRTSTEKETQYF. The CDR3 DNA reads TGTGCCAGCAGCCGCACCTCGACCGAAAAGGAGACCCAGTACTTC. Variable domain in full (rest from reference TRBV7-9 and TRBJ2-5): DTGVSQNPRHKITKRGQNVTFRCDPISEHNRLYWYRQTLGQGPEFLTYFQNEAQLEKSRLLSDRFSAERPKGSFSTLEIQRTEQGDSAMYLCASSRTSTEKETQYFGPGTRLLVL.

This clone was detected only a few times. CDR3 nucleotides: TGTGCCAGCAGCTTCACCCAGCAGGCTGAAGCTTTCTTT. This encodes CASSFTQQAEAFF. The chain joins TRBV7-9 to TRBJ1-1; D ambiguous. The germline V gene encodes CDR1 SEHNR and CDR2 FQNEAQ (reference sequence). The CDR3 consists of 13 residues. Trimming took off 3 bases at V and 6 bases at J, with 11 bases between the two ends.

This clone was detected only a few times. This sequence joins TRBV7-9 and TRBJ2-4, with D hard to call. The CDR3 is made up of 14 amino acids. The V end was cut by 1 base, the J end by 5 bases, with 9 bases between. Germline CDR1 and CDR2: SEHNR and FQNEAQ (reference sequence). The CDR3 DNA reads as TGTGCCAGCAGCTTAGACAGCCTTCAAAACATTCAGTACTTC. It codes for CASSLDSLQNIQYF.

This rearrangement joins TRBV4-2 to TRBJ2-1, with a tentative D call TRBD2 (5 bases). V was cut by 2 bases and J by 9 bases, with 8 bases left in between. CDR1 and CDR2 (germline): LGHNA, YNFKEQ. This CDR3 has 12 amino acids. CDR3 loop: CASSQTGFEQFF. CDR3 nucleotides: TGTGCCAGCAGCCAAACGGGGTTTGAGCAGTTCTTC.